Included here is one T cell receptor beta chain sequence, with context. Its antigen is unidentified. This entry belongs to a study of graft-versus-host responses after intestinal transplantation. Looking at the study overall: Anti-thymocyte globulin induction, then tacrolimus and steroids for roughly 3 years, went to all recipients. Overall study results and limits: Graft-donor T cell macrochimerism in patients accompanied high graft-versus-host to host-versus-graft clonal ratios in allografts.

TCRdb's table, derived via immunoSEQ multiplex PCR, lists solely in-frame clones and lacks some. This sample yields tens of thousands of clones, of which 92% are seen a single time; about 0.3% belongs to the top ten. The TCR comes from a human donor who received an intestinal transplant. The sample here was unstimulated CD4+ T cells sorted from spleen or lymph node cells, taken before intestinal transplant.

The CDR3 DNA follows: TGTGCCAGCAGCCCGGGGGACAGGGCTTATGGCTACACCTTC. This sequence encodes CASSPGDRAYGYTF. This chain uses TRBV7-9 with TRBJ1-2, with 9 bases aligning to TRBD1. The CDR3 runs 14 residues. Looked up from germline, CDR1 is SEHNR and CDR2 is FQNEAQ (reference sequence). The V gene end was trimmed by 5 bases and the J gene end by 5 bases; junction bases not matched to a gene: 6.